The T cell receptor beta chain described here comes from a study of identical twins. Study results and limitations: Where beta out-of-frame sequences were concerned, excess twin sharing was weaker.

This clonotype was observed a handful of times. Its cognate antigen is unknown. Trimming cost V 5 bases and J 8 bases; bases outside gene matches: 13. Germline CDR1 is DFQATT and CDR2 is SNEGSKA (reference sequence). CDR3 size: 14 residues. Each CDR3 protein is one row after TCRdb ran MiXCR on the 5' RACE reads. The sample has about 280,000 distinct CDR3 sequences, approximately 8.5% seen once. The data also belong to a second study, concerning yellow fever vaccine responses in identical twins.

This chain uses TRBV20-1 with TRBJ2-3; the match to TRBD1 covers 7 bases. The specimen sequenced was memory (CD45RO+) T cells sorted from blood. The receptor comes from a woman in her late teens or twenties in good health. CDR3 residues: CSASPGQLRSTQYF. CDR3 bases: TGCAGTGCTTCGCCGGGACAGCTCAGATCTACGCAGTATTTT.